This T cell receptor beta chain was retrieved from a study of T cells in tumors after PD-1 blockade. The table came from immunoSEQ multiplex PCR; TCRdb's copy has only in-frame clones and leaves some out. The sample consists of about 59,000 clones, about 82% of them appearing once. The CDR3 covers 15 residues. The V end was cut by 4 bases, the J end by 6 bases, with 16 bases between. Germline V CDR1 and CDR2: LGHDT, YNNKEL (reference sequence). The specimen was PBMCs, collected before anti-PD-1 treatment. This chain connects TRBV3-1 (or the pseudogene TRBV3-2) to TRBJ2-1, with D perhaps given as TRBD1 or TRBD2 (5 bases each). This TCR came from a human donor with basal cell carcinoma. CDR3 region: CASSLGRAGSNEQFF. DNA of the CDR3: TGTGCCAGCAGCCTGGGGCGGGCCGGCTCCAATGAGCAGTTCTTC.